A single sample gave rise to the 26 T cell receptor beta chains below, sequenced in a study of OX40 agonist ivuxolimab in advanced cancers. The table came from immunoSEQ multiplex PCR; TCRdb's copy has only in-frame clones and leaves some out. The table records over 35,000 clones, 70% to 90% of them present only once. Sequencing was performed on CD4+ or CD8+ T cells sorted from blood, taken in a trial of the OX40 agonist ivuxolimab. The receptors stem from an adult with an advanced solid tumor such as melanoma, head and neck, liver or kidney cancer.

This chain links TRBV27 with TRBJ1-2; D is possibly TRBD1 (6 bases). The length of the CDR3 is 13 residues. Germline V gene sequence: CDR1 MNHEY, CDR2 SMNVEV (reference sequence). Trimming removed 8 bases at V and 3 bases at J, with 13 bases between. CDR3 in DNA: TGTGCCAGCTCATACAGGGCTTACTATGGCTACACCTTC. It translates to CASSYRAYYGYTF.

The CDR3 region is CASSTGSTEAFF. CDR3 sequence (DNA): TGTGCCAGCTCGACAGGGAGTACTGAAGCTTTCTTT. This rearrangement joins TRBV7-8 to TRBJ1-1; 7 bases fit TRBD1. Germline loops: CDR1 SGHVS, CDR2 FQNEAQ. Losses at the gene ends were 8 bases for V and 5 bases for J; bases not matched to a gene: 5. The CDR3 length is 12 residues. Filled out from reference TRBV7-8 and TRBJ1-1, the complete variable domain reads GAGVSQSPRYKVAKRGQDVALRCDPISGHVSLFWYQQALGQGPEFLTYFQNEAQLDKSGLPSDRFFAERPEGSVSTLKIQRTQQEDSAVYLCASSTGSTEAFFGQGTRLTVV.

The chain recombines TRBV7-2 with TRBJ2-7; D tentatively reads TRBD1 or TRBD2 (6 bases each). The V end was cut by 1 base, the J end by 6 bases, with 10 bases between. Germline values: CDR1 SGHTA, CDR2 FQGNSA. The CDR3 spans 13 residues. The CDR3 bases are TGTGCCAGCAGCTTAGATGGGGGGCGCGAGCAGTACTTC. Its translation: CASSLDGGREQYF. The full variable domain, its missing parts supplied by reference TRBV7-2 and TRBJ2-7, is GAGVSQSPSNKVTEKGKDVELRCDPISGHTALYWYRQSLGQGLEFLIYFQGNSAPDKSGLPSDRFSAERTGGSVSTLTIQRTQQEDSAVYLCASSLDGGREQYFGPGTRLTVT.

The chain joins TRBV11-3 to TRBJ1-5; D remains unclear. The CDR3 contains 13 residues. V was clipped by 5 bases and J by 4 bases, with 9 bases between them. Germline CDR1 and CDR2: SGHNT and YENEEA. CDR3 loop: CASSQMGNQPQHF. The CDR3 DNA reads as TGTGCCAGCAGCCAAATGGGTAATCAGCCCCAGCATTTT.

This chain uses TRBV7-6 with TRBJ2-1, with D possibly being TRBD1 (6 bases). V was trimmed by 6 bases and J by 4 bases, leaving 13 bases between them. This CDR3 has 14 residues. The V gene's germline CDR1 is SGHVS and CDR2 FNYEAQ. The CDR3 nucleotides are TGTGCCAGCAGTCCAGGGGTGGCATACAATGAGCAGTTCTTC. Encoded protein: CASSPGVAYNEQFF.

This clone was observed a few times. This chain uses TRBV5-1 with TRBJ2-2, with 8 bases fitting TRBD1. The CDR3 is 15 amino acids. CDR1 and CDR2 from the germline V gene are SGHRS and YFSETQ. V was clipped by 2 bases and J by 6 bases; unmatched bases: 6. The CDR3 sequence: CASSFSQGAPGELFF. The CDR3 nucleotides are TGCGCCAGCAGCTTCTCCCAGGGGGCCCCCGGGGAGCTGTTTTTT.

The gene calls are TRBV29-1 and TRBJ2-1; TRBD2 agrees at 12 bases. CDR1 and CDR2 (germline): SQVTM, ANQGSEA. The J segment lost 6 bases and the V segment lost 2 bases, leaving 5 bases of the junction unmatched. The CDR3 extends over 15 amino acids. The CDR3 loop is CSVEPTSGGLNEQFF. The CDR3 coding sequence is TGCAGCGTTGAACCAACTAGCGGGGGGCTCAATGAGCAGTTCTTC.

V usage is TRBV4-2 and J usage is TRBJ2-3; D gene uncertain. The germline gives CDR1 LGHNA, CDR2 YNFKEQ. This CDR3 contains 21 residues. The ends were cut back, 0 bases at V and 0 bases at J, with 25 bases in the middle. CDR3: CASSQEYSAVRVSSSTDTQYF. In nucleotides, the CDR3 is TGTGCCAGCAGCCAAGAATACAGCGCTGTTAGGGTATCGTCGAGCACAGATACGCAGTATTTT.

In this sample, this clone turned up once. The rearrangement joins TRBV5-1 to TRBJ1-2, with D perhaps matching TRBD1 (5 bases). The V gene's germline CDR1 is SGHRS and CDR2 YFSETQ. V was pared by 0 bases and J by 3 bases, with 6 bases between. The CDR3 contains 13 residues. This CDR3 is CASSLGGDYGYTF. CDR3 DNA: TGCGCCAGCAGCTTGGGAGGGGACTATGGCTACACCTTC.

The V gene is TRBV2, the J gene TRBJ2-2; a weak D match, TRBD1 (5 bases). This CDR3 has 14 amino acids. Trimming shortened V by 7 bases and J by 0 bases, and 9 bases separated the two germline ends. CDR1 is SNHLY and CDR2 is FYNNEI in the germline V gene. CDR3 loop: CASTGLTNTGELFF. CDR3 DNA: TGTGCCAGCACAGGGCTAACGAACACCGGGGAGCTGTTTTTT.

J is TRBJ1-2 and V is TRBV2; no firm D call. CDR3 length: 14 amino acids. V gave up 7 bases and J gave up 3 bases, with 15 bases separating them. Germline-derived CDR1 and CDR2 are SNHLY and FYNNEI. The CDR3, as DNA: TGTGCCAGCACCGAAGAAAAGTTATACTATGGCTACACCTTC. Translated, it gives CASTEEKLYYGYTF.

The chain recombines TRBV11-1 with TRBJ2-3, with D perhaps assigned TRBD1 or TRBD2 (5 bases each). CDR1 and CDR2 from the germline V gene are SGHAT and FQDESV (reference sequence). V was pared by 1 base and J by 2 bases, with 7 bases between. There are 14 residues in the CDR3. The CDR3 coding sequence is TGTGCCAGCAGCTTAGGGGGGTTCACAGATACGCAGTATTTT. Its protein is CASSLGGFTDTQYF.

Regarding this clone: Other DNA sequences in this specimen translate into the identical CDR3. The rearrangement joins TRBV7-9 to TRBJ2-7; TRBD1 might be the D (5 bases). CDR1 is SEHNR and CDR2 is FQNEAQ in the germline V gene (reference sequence). The CDR3 contains 14 residues. V lost 5 bases to trimming and J lost 0 bases, with 11 bases between them. The DNA for the CDR3 is TGTGCCAGCAGCACCAGACAGAGCTCCTACGAGCAGTACTTC. Translating it yields CASSTRQSSYEQYF.

The chain recombines TRBV6-1 with TRBJ1-1; TRBD1 matches 8 bases. This CDR3 is built from 13 residues. The junction had 5 bases not matched to a gene; V was cut back by 8 bases and J by 3 bases. Germline CDR1 MNHNS, CDR2 SASEGT. CDR3 sequence reads: CASPGQADTEAFF. The CDR3 nucleotides read TGTGCCAGCCCGGGACAGGCGGACACTGAAGCTTTCTTT.

This chain joins TRBV18 and TRBJ1-1; D unclear. Trimming took off 3 bases at V and 1 base at J, with 12 bases between the two ends. The germline V gene encodes CDR1 KGHSH and CDR2 LQKENI. This CDR3 contains 15 residues. As DNA, the CDR3 is TGTGCCAGCTCACCCCTACAGAACCCGAACACTGAAGCTTTCTTT. This gives the protein CASSPLQNPNTEAFF. Looking up the rest from reference TRBV18 and TRBJ1-1 gives the full variable domain: NAGVMQNPRHLVRRRGQEARLRCSPMKGHSHVYWYRQLPEEGLKFMVYLQKENIIDESGMPKERFSAEFPKEGPSILRIQQVVRGDSAAYFCASSPLQNPNTEAFFGQGTRLTVV.

J is TRBJ2-7 and V is TRBV6-1; 8 nucleotides line up with TRBD1. V shed 7 bases and J 5 bases; nucleotides not matched to a gene: 4. Looked up from germline, CDR1 is MNHNS and CDR2 is SASEGT. The CDR3 is 12 amino acids. The CDR3 here is CASTGQGDEQYF. The CDR3, as DNA: TGTGCCAGCACTGGACAGGGAGACGAGCAGTACTTC.

This clone has just a few counts. The chain combines TRBV7-2 with TRBJ1-1, with D uncertain. The CDR3 consists of 12 residues. V lost 5 bases and J 8 bases, leaving 12 bases between the germline ends. Germline CDR1 and CDR2: SGHTA and FQGNSA. CDR3 amino acids: CASSPWRNEAFF. In nucleotides, the CDR3 is TGTGCCAGCAGCCCATGGAGGAACGAAGCTTTCTTT.

Comments on this clone: The germline gene is not matched at one end of the junction; a read error may be the cause. The J gene is TRBJ2-5, the V gene TRBV7-7; D possibly corresponds to TRBD2 (5 bases). Germline CDR1 and CDR2: SSHAT and FNYEAQ (reference sequence). CDR3 length: 15 residues. The CDR3 DNA reads as TGTGCTAGCAGCTTAGGCGCTAGCACACGAGAGACCCAGTACTTC. As protein: CASSLGASTRETQYF.

The chain uses TRBV9 and TRBJ1-6, with D perhaps matching TRBD1 (5 bases). This CDR3 comprises 17 residues. Per the germline V gene, CDR1 is SGDLS and CDR2 is YYNGEE. The V and J ends lost 4 bases and 17 bases respectively, with 31 bases between them. This CDR3 is CASSPRGGGFEGNSVHF. As DNA, the CDR3 is TGTGCCAGCAGCCCGAGGGGAGGAGGCTTTGAGGGGAATAGCGTCCACTTT.

The chain combines TRBV5-6 with TRBJ1-2; 7 bases are shared with TRBD1. Unmatched junction bases numbered 8, after V lost 3 bases and J lost 6 bases. Germline V gene sequence: CDR1 SGHDT, CDR2 YYEEEE. The CDR3 totals 14 residues. The CDR3 region is CASSSAGTDHGYTF. The CDR3 DNA reads as TGTGCCAGCAGCTCGGCCGGGACAGATCATGGCTACACCTTC.

The chain employs TRBV6-1 and TRBJ1-4; D uncertain. The CDR3 loop spans 14 amino acids. V was trimmed by 6 bases and J by 0 bases, leaving 8 bases between them. Germline V lookup: CDR1 MNHNS, CDR2 SASEGT. The CDR3 spells CASRPHATNEKLFF. The CDR3 nucleotides are TGTGCCAGCAGACCTCACGCAACTAATGAAAAACTGTTTTTT.

This chain joins TRBV11-2 and TRBJ2-5; TRBD2 matches at 10 bases. This CDR3 contains 16 residues. The junction had 6 bases not matched to a gene; V was cut back by 1 base and J by 4 bases. Germline V CDR1 and CDR2: SGHAT, FQNNGV. CDR3 DNA sequence: TGTGCCAGCAGCTTAGGATCTAGCGGGGGTGGAGAGACCCAGTACTTC. Translation: CASSLGSSGGGETQYF.

The chain has TRBV7-9 and TRBJ2-7; 11 bases match TRBD1. Looked up from germline, CDR1 is SEHNR and CDR2 is FQNEAQ (reference sequence). The ends lost 4 bases at V and 0 bases at J; junction bases unmatched: 2. The CDR3 loop spans 15 amino acids. CDR3 nucleotides: TGTGCCAGCAGCTCGGGACAGGGGGTCTCCTACGAGCAGTACTTC. Translating it yields CASSSGQGVSYEQYF.

The chain uses TRBV6-5 and TRBJ2-2; the D is unclear. The ends were cut back, 8 bases at V and 5 bases at J, with 15 bases in the middle. This CDR3 has 14 amino acids. Germline CDR1 MNHEY, CDR2 SVGAGI. CDR3 DNA: TGTGCCAGCTCGAGAGGAGCCCCGACCGGGGAGCTGTTTTTT. Amino acid sequence: CASSRGAPTGELFF.

The chain joins TRBV19 to TRBJ1-1, with D possibly being TRBD1 (6 bases). The ends were cut back, 6 bases at V and 4 bases at J, with 18 bases in the middle. Germline V gene data show CDR1 as LNHDA and CDR2 as SQIVND (reference sequence). The CDR3 is made up of 15 amino acids. The CDR3: CASSPGTARGTEAFF. CDR3 DNA: TGTGCCAGTAGCCCGGGAACGGCCAGGGGCACTGAAGCTTTCTTT.

The CDR3 is CASSRTSGAPYEQYF. CDR3 coding DNA: TGTGCCAGCTCTAGGACTAGCGGGGCCCCTTACGAGCAGTACTTC. V and J are TRBV18 and TRBJ2-7; 12 bases match TRBD2. This CDR3 has 15 amino acids. The germline V gene has CDR1 KGHSH and CDR2 LQKENI. V was clipped by 6 bases and J by 4 bases; unmatched bases: 7.